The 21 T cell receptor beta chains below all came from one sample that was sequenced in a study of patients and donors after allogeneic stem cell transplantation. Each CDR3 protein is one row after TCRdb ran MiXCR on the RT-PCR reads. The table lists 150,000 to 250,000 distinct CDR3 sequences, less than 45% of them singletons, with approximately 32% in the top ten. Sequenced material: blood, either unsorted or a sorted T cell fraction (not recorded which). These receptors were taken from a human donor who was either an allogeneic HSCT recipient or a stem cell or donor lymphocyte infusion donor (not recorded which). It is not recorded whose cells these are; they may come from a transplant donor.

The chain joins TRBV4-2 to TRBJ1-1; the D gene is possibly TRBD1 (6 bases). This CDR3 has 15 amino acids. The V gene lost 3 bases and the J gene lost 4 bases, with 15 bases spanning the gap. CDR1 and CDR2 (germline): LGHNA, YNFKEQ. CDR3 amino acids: CASSHRPGEGTEAFF. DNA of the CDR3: TGTGCCAGCAGCCATCGCCCAGGGGAGGGCACTGAAGCTTTCTTT.

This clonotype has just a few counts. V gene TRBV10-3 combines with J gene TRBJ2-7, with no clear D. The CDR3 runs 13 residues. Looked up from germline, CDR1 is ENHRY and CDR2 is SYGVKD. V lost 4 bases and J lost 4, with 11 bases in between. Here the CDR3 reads CAISVGGPYEQYF. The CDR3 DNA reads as TGTGCCATCAGTGTCGGTGGACCGTACGAGCAGTACTTC.

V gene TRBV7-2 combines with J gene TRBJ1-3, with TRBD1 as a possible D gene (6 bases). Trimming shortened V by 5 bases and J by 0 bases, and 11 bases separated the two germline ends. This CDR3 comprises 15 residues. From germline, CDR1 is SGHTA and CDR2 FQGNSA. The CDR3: CASSLTGVSGNTIYF. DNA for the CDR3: TGTGCCAGCAGCCTGACAGGAGTCTCTGGAAACACCATATATTTT.

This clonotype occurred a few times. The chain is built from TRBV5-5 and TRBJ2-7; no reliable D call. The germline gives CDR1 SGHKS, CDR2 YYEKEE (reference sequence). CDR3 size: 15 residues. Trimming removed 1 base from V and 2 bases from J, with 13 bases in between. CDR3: CASSLSGNMAYEQYF. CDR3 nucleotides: TGTGCCAGCAGCTTGAGTGGCAACATGGCCTACGAGCAGTACTTC.

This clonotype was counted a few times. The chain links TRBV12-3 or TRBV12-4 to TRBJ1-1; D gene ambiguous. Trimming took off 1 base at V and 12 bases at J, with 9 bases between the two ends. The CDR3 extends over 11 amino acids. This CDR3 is CASSLGSATFF. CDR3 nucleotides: TGTGCCAGCAGTTTAGGATCTGCGACTTTCTTT.

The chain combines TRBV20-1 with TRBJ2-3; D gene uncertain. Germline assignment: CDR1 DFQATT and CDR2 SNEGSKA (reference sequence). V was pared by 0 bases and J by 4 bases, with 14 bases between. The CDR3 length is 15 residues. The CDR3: CSARDRPKIADTQYF. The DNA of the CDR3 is TGCAGTGCTAGAGATCGGCCCAAGATAGCAGATACGCAGTATTTT.

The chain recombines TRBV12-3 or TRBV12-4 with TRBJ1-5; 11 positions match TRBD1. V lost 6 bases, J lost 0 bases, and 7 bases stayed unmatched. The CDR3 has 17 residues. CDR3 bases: TGTGCCAGCAGCGGGATGGACAGGGGGCTTAGCAATCAGCCCCAGCATTTT. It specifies CASSGMDRGLSNQPQHF.

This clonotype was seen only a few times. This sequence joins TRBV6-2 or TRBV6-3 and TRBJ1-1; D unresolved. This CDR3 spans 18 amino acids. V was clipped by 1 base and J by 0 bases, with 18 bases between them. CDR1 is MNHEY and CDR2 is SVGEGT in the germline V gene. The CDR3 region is CASSYYSSREWMNTEAFF. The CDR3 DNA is TGTGCCAGCAGTTACTACAGCTCCAGAGAATGGATGAACACTGAAGCTTTCTTT.

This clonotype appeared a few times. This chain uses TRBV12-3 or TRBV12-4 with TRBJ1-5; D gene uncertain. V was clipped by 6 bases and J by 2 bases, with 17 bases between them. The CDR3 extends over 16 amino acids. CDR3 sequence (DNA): TGTGCCAGCAGATATGGAAGGGAGATTCGCAATCAGCCCCAGCATTTT. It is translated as CASRYGREIRNQPQHF.

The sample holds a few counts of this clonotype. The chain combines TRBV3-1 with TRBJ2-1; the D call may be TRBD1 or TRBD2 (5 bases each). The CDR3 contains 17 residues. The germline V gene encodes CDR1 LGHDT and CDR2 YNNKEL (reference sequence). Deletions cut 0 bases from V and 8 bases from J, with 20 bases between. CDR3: CASSQDSVAAGRDEQFF. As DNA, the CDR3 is TGTGCCAGCAGCCAAGATTCGGTTGCGGCAGGGAGAGATGAGCAGTTCTTC.

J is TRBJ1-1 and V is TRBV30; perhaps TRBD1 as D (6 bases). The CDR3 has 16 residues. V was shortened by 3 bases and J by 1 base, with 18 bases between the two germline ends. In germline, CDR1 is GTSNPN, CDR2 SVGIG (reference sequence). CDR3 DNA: TGTGCCTGGAGACGCCCAGGGGTTTCCCCGAACACTGAAGCTTTCTTT. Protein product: CAWRRPGVSPNTEAFF.

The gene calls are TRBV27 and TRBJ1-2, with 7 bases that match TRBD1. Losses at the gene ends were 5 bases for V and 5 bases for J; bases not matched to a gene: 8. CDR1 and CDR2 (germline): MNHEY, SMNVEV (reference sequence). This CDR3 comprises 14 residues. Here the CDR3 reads CASSRTGYVYGYTF. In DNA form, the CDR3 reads TGTGCCAGCAGTCGGACAGGCTACGTATATGGCTACACCTTC.

The CDR3 loop is CASSLSPGDDGYTF. CDR3 coding DNA: TGCGCCAGCAGCTTGTCCCCAGGGGACGATGGCTACACCTTC. This sequence joins TRBV5-1 and TRBJ1-2; a weak D match, TRBD1 (6 bases). Trimming left V 1 base short and J 6 bases short, with 13 bases between. The CDR3 runs 14 residues. CDR1 and CDR2 (germline): SGHRS, YFSETQ.

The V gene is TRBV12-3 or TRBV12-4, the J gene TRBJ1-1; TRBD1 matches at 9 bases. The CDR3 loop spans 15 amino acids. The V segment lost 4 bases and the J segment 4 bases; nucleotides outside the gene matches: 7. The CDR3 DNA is TGTGCCAGCAGTTCGGGGACAGGGAGGGGCACTGAAGCTTTCTTT. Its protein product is CASSSGTGRGTEAFF.

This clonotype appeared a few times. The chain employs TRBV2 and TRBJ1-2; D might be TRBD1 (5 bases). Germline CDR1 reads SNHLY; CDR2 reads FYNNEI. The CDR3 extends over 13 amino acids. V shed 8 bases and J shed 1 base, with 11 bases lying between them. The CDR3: CASGTDGNYGYTF. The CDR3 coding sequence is TGTGCCAGCGGGACCGATGGTAACTATGGCTACACCTTC.

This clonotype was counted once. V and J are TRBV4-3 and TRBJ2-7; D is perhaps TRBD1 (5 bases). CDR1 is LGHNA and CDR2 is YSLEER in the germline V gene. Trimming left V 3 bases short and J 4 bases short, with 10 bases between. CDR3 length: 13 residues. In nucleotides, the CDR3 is TGCGCCAGCAGCCATGATCAGGGATACGAGCAGTACTTC. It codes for CASSHDQGYEQYF.

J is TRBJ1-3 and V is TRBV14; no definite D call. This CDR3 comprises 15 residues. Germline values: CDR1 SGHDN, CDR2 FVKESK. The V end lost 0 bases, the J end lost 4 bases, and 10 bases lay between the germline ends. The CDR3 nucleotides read TGTGCCAGCAGCCAAGAGTCGGGCGTAGGAAACACCATATATTTT. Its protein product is CASSQESGVGNTIYF.

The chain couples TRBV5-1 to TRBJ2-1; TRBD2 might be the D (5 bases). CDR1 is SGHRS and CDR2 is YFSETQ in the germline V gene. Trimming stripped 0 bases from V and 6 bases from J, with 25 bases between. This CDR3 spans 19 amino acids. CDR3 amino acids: CASSLEPRTAAVRLNEQFF. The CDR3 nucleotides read TGCGCCAGCAGCTTGGAACCCAGAACAGCGGCGGTCCGCCTCAATGAGCAGTTCTTC.

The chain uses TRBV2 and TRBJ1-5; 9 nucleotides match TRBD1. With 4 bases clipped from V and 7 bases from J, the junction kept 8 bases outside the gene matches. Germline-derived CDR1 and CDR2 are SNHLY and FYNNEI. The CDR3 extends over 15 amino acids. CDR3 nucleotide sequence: TGTGCCAGCAGTGGACTGACAGGGGGAAAACAGCCCCAGCATTTT. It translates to CASSGLTGGKQPQHF.

The CDR3 protein is CASSLKQDTQYF. In nucleotides, the CDR3 is TGTGCCAGCAGCCTAAAGCAGGATACGCAGTATTTT. The chain employs TRBV7-2 and TRBJ2-3; D not resolved. The CDR3 is 12 residues long. Germline V CDR1 and CDR2: SGHTA, FQGNSA. Trimming removed 5 bases at V and 6 bases at J, with 9 bases between.

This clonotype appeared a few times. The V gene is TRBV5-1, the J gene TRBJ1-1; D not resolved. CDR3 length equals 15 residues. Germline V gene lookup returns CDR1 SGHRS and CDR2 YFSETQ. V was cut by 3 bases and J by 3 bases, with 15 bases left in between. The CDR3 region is CASSSDGMRYTEAFF. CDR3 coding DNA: TGCGCCAGCAGCTCGGACGGAATGAGGTACACTGAAGCTTTCTTT.